These 10 T cell receptor beta chains originate from one sample sequenced in a study of tumor-infiltrating lymphocytes in primary liver carcinoma. TCR beta cDNA was prepared out of about 530 ng total RNA by means of a constant-region primer. TCR beta libraries came from three nested multiplex PCR rounds using slightly modified ARM-PCR. Two initial PCR rounds of ten to eleven cycles each paired TRBV1-TRBV30 forward primers with a C-beta reverse primer. TCRdb fed the multiplex PCR reads into MiXCR, producing one record per CDR3 protein. The sample carries 300,000 to 400,000 distinct CDR3 sequences, about 61% recorded once. Both blood RNA, taken from unsorted whole blood, and germline DNA were extracted. Sequenced sample: peripheral blood. The receptor source for this set is a middle-aged man with primary liver carcinoma and hepatitis B virus infection.

A word on this clonotype: A much larger clone differs by one base, so this may be a read error. The chain joins TRBV6-5 to TRBJ2-7, with D perhaps matching TRBD2 (5 bases). The CDR3 spans 17 residues. Germline V gene data show CDR1 as MNHEY and CDR2 as SVGAGI. The CDR3 DNA sequence: TGTGGCAGCAGTTACTCGAGACCGGGAATAAGCTCCTACGAGCAGTACTTC. Translating it yields CGSSYSRPGISSYEQYF.

As regards this clonotype: At one end the junction does not follow the germline gene, possibly because of a read error. The rearrangement joins TRBV7-9 to TRBJ2-3; either TRBD1 or TRBD2 may fit D (5 bases each). From germline, CDR1 is SEHNR and CDR2 FQNEAQ (reference sequence). This CDR3 contains 15 residues. In nucleotides, the CDR3 is TGTGCCAGCAGCCTACGTGACAGCGGCACAGATACGCAGTGTTTT. The encoded protein is CASSLRDSGTDTQCF.

This clonotype was seen many times. This chain links TRBV12-3 or TRBV12-4 with TRBJ2-5; 8 bases fit TRBD1. The ends lost 6 bases at V and 5 bases at J; junction bases unmatched: 5. The CDR3 has 13 residues. The CDR3, as DNA: TGTGCCAGCAGACGCAGGGGGCGCGAGACCCAGTACTTC. It encodes CASRRRGRETQYF.

In regard to this clonotype: Given a much more abundant clone one base away, this may be a read error. This chain joins TRBV12-3 or TRBV12-4 and TRBJ1-1, with unresolved D. This CDR3 comprises 13 residues. CDR3 sequence: CASIRTGNTQAFF. The CDR3 DNA reads TGTGCCAGCATCCGCACGGGGAACACTCAAGCTTTCTTT.

Of note for this clonotype: A much larger clone lies a single base off, so this may be a read error. The V and J genes are TRBV12-3 or TRBV12-4 and TRBJ2-7, with D perhaps matching TRBD1 (5 bases). The germline V and J ends were trimmed by 3 bases and 7 bases, with 13 bases remaining between them. The CDR3 runs 13 residues. The CDR3, as DNA: TGTGCCAGCAGTTTCGTGCAGGGTGCGGAGCAGTACTTC. Translated, it gives CASSFVQGAEQYF.

Worth noting for this clonotype: A read error may explain this, as a much larger clone is one base away. The conserved final phenylalanine or tryptophan is absent from the CDR3, which likely points to a read error. This rearrangement joins TRBV6-1 to TRBJ2-1; possibly TRBD2 for D (6 bases). Germline values: CDR1 MNHNS, CDR2 SASEGT. V gave up 6 bases and J gave up 0 bases, with 12 bases separating them. CDR3 length equals 15 residues. The CDR3 loop is CASRETSYSYNEQFV. The CDR3 DNA sequence: TGTGCCAGCAGAGAAACTAGCTACTCCTACAATGAGCAGTTCGTC.

This sequence joins TRBV11-2 and TRBJ2-7; the D is unclear. Trimming removed 7 bases from V and 10 bases from J, with 17 bases in between. Germline loops: CDR1 SGHAT, CDR2 FQNNGV. The length of the CDR3 is 12 residues. CDR3 loop: CASNPILALQYF. CDR3 coding DNA: TGTGCCAGCAATCCAATTTTGGCTTTACAGTACTTC.

This clonotype has only one observation. CDR3 residues: CVTKTGIYEQYF. The CDR3 DNA reads TGTGTCACCAAAACCGGGATCTACGAGCAGTACTTC. The V gene is TRBV11-2, the J gene TRBJ2-7, with D possibly being TRBD2 (5 bases). The CDR3 sequence is 12 residues long. Germline V gene sequence: CDR1 SGHAT, CDR2 FQNNGV.

For this clonotype: A junction end diverges from the germline sequence, so it may reflect a read error. CDR3 sequence reads: CFLGEKLFF. The CDR3 nucleotides are TGCTTCCTAGGTGAAAAACTGTTTTTC. The chain is built from TRBV29-1 and TRBJ1-4, with unresolved D. Germline V gene data show CDR1 as SQVTM and CDR2 as ANQGSEA. The CDR3 runs to 9 residues.

In regard to this clonotype: The CDR3 does not end in the conserved phenylalanine or tryptophan, so this is likely a read error. V usage is TRBV4-2 and J usage is TRBJ1-1, with 7 nucleotides matching TRBD1. In germline, CDR1 is LGHNA, CDR2 YNFKEQ. Trimming at V came to 4 bases and at J to 0 bases, leaving 11 bases not matched to a gene. The CDR3 extends over 17 amino acids. The DNA for the CDR3 is TGTGCCAGCAGCCGGTCCGGGACAGCCACTATGAACACTGAAGCTTTCTCT. Protein sequence: CASSRSGTATMNTEAFS.